Below are 6 T cell receptor beta chains sequenced from a single sample in a study of T cells after yellow fever vaccination. TCRdb re-derived calls from the 5' RACE reads in MiXCR, one entry per CDR3 protein. There are some 400,000 distinct CDR3 sequences in the sample; approximately 19% occur only once, and roughly 19% lies in the top ten. The specimen was PBMCs, collected before the yellow fever booster vaccination. The receptors originated from a man in his late teens or twenties who received the YFV17D yellow fever vaccine.

This clonotype was seen once. The V call is TRBV27, the J call TRBJ2-7; the match to TRBD2 covers 14 bases. Per germline, CDR1 MNHEY and CDR2 SMNVEV (reference sequence). This CDR3 spans 18 amino acids. J was trimmed by 4 bases and V by 5 bases; bases with no gene match: 13. Written as DNA, the CDR3 is TGTGCCAGCAGTCCTCGACTGACTAGCGGGGGGGCCAGGTACGAGCAGTACGTC. Translating it yields CASSPRLTSGGARYEQYV.

The J gene is TRBJ2-5, the V gene TRBV5-1; 13 nucleotides match TRBD2. From germline, CDR1 is SGHRS and CDR2 YFSETQ. V lost 4 bases and J lost 6; bases outside the gene matches: 9. This CDR3 comprises 16 residues. The CDR3: CASSRLAGGVKKTQYF. CDR3 nucleotide sequence: TGCGCCAGCAGCCGACTAGCGGGGGGCGTCAAAAAGACCCAGTACTTC.

This clonotype occurred a few times. V and J are TRBV7-2 and TRBJ2-3, with D possibly TRBD2 on 7 matching bases. V lost 2 bases, J lost 2 bases, and 14 bases lay in between. Looked up from germline, CDR1 is SGHTA and CDR2 is FQGNSA. There are 16 residues in the CDR3. In DNA, the CDR3 is TGTGCCAGCAGCTTAATCGGCGGGGGCCTCACAGATACGCAGTATTTT. Translation: CASSLIGGGLTDTQYF.

Worth noting for this clonotype: A junction boundary mismatches the germline segment, possibly from a read error. The V gene is TRBV4-3, the J gene TRBJ1-1; 8 bases agree with TRBD1. The CDR3 contains 14 residues. Per the germline V gene, CDR1 is LGHNA and CDR2 is YSLEER. Here the CDR3 reads CASGQGARQTEAFF. As DNA, the CDR3 is TGCGCCAGCGGCCAGGGGGCGCGTCAAACTGAAGCTTTCTTT.

A few counts support this clonotype. The J gene is TRBJ1-4, the V gene TRBV4-1; the D is unclear. Germline lookup yields CDR1 MGHRA and CDR2 YSYEKL. The V end was cut by 3 bases, the J end by 3 bases, with 8 bases between. This CDR3 is 14 amino acids long. CDR3 amino acids: CASSQGKANEKLFF. The CDR3 region has the DNA TGCGCCAGCAGCCAGGGGAAGGCTAATGAAAAACTGTTTTTT.

Only a few counts were recorded for this clonotype. The chain joins TRBV7-3 to TRBJ2-3, with TRBD2 as a possible D gene (5 bases). The CDR3 totals 14 residues. V lost 4 bases, J lost 2 bases, and 10 bases lay in between. CDR1 and CDR2 from the germline V gene are SGHTA and FQGTGA. In DNA form, the CDR3 reads TGTGCCAGCAGCTCCTTTCTAGCCACAGATACGCAGTATTTT. Its protein product is CASSSFLATDTQYF.